A single sample is the source of the 23 T cell receptor beta chains below, sequenced in a study of vaccination effects on CD4 cells after COVID-19 (dated 2022 in TCRdb). These TCRs' antigens remain unknown. The library came from the immunoSEQ multiplex PCR assay. TCRdb carries this immuneACCESS record with in-frame sequences only. Its versions omit some clonotypes, under half of them owing to an unresolved V gene in the studies checked, with the rest unexplained. Recorded for this sample are roughly 30,000 clones; 65% to 80% of them occurred a single time. The ten largest clones capture 9% of the sample. The ViraFEST assay stimulated PBMC with viral peptide pools and then used TCR sequencing to identify antigen-specific CD4+ T cell clonotypes by expansion. After less than 13 days of culture, CD4+ T cells were isolated with the EasySep CD4+ T cell isolation kit. Participants received two doses of either the BNT162b2 or the mRNA-1273 mRNA SARS-CoV-2 vaccine.

The sample was CD4+ T cells from PBMCs cultured with HCoV-NL63 spike peptides, taken after COVID-19 vaccination. What this sample's cell subset or site label stands for: HCoV-NL63 spike overlapping peptide pool stimulation. These receptor sequences come from a human donor who received a COVID-19 vaccine.

This chain uses TRBV10-1 with TRBJ2-1; 11 bases are shared with TRBD1. The CDR3 loop spans 15 amino acids. After removal of 5 bases from V and 8 bases from J, the junction contained 8 bases not matched to a gene. Germline V CDR1 and CDR2: WNHNN, SYGVQD (reference sequence). CDR3 amino acids: CASSIRTGGEYEQFF. The CDR3, as DNA: TGCGCCAGCAGTATTCGGACAGGGGGCGAATATGAGCAGTTCTTC.

The genes are TRBV5-1 and TRBJ2-3; the D call may be TRBD1 or TRBD2 (5 bases each). Germline V lookup: CDR1 SGHRS, CDR2 YFSETQ. Trimming took off 5 bases at V and 1 base at J, with 8 bases between the two ends. The CDR3 sequence is 13 residues long. CDR3 loop: CASSRDRTDTQYF. Here the CDR3 DNA reads TGCGCCAGCAGTCGGGACCGCACAGATACGCAGTATTTT.

CDR3 protein: CASSLGWRGGTGELFF. In DNA form, the CDR3 reads TGTGCCAGCAGCTTAGGATGGCGGGGGGGCACCGGGGAGCTGTTTTTT. V and J are TRBV11-3 and TRBJ2-2; TRBD2 matches at 9 bases. J lost 4 bases, V lost 1 base, and 4 bases had no gene match. The CDR3 runs 16 residues. The germline V gene has CDR1 SGHNT and CDR2 YENEEA.

The chain joins TRBV3-1 (or the pseudogene TRBV3-2) to TRBJ2-7, with D perhaps matching TRBD2 (5 bases). Germline V lookup: CDR1 LGHDT, CDR2 YNNKEL (reference sequence). Trimming pared 4 bases from V and 6 bases from J, leaving 13 bases between. The length of the CDR3 is 13 residues. This CDR3 is CASSPRVNSEQYF. CDR3 nucleotides: TGTGCCAGCAGCCCGAGGGTAAATTCCGAGCAGTACTTC.

The chain carries TRBV6-2 or TRBV6-3 and TRBJ2-2; 11 bases line up with TRBD2. The V gene end was trimmed by 4 bases and the J gene end by 4 bases; junction bases not matched to a gene: 2. CDR3 size: 15 residues. Germline CDR1 reads MNHEY; CDR2 reads SVGEGT. DNA for the CDR3: TGTGCCAGCAGTTTTAGCGGGGGGGCCACCGGGGAGCTGTTTTTT. This sequence encodes CASSFSGGATGELFF.

The chain links TRBV6-5 to TRBJ1-2, with D perhaps matching TRBD1 (5 bases). Between the trimmed V and J ends, which lost 3 bases and 2 bases, there was a span of 7 bases. The CDR3 has 13 amino acids. Germline V gene sequence: CDR1 MNHEY, CDR2 SVGAGI. CDR3 sequence: CASSYAGNYGYTF. The DNA of the CDR3 is TGTGCCAGCAGTTATGCAGGGAACTATGGCTACACCTTC.

In its sample, this clone was seen once. The rearrangement joins TRBV27 to TRBJ2-5; TRBD1 matches at 8 bases. Germline V gives CDR1 MNHEY, CDR2 SMNVEV (reference sequence). CDR3 size: 15 residues. Trimming at V came to 4 bases and at J to 5 bases, leaving 9 bases not matched to a gene. The CDR3 protein is CASSSQGAGDETQYF. The CDR3 nucleotides are TGTGCCAGCAGTTCGCAGGGGGCCGGGGACGAGACCCAGTACTTC.

The genes are TRBV18 and TRBJ1-6; D possibly corresponds to TRBD1 (5 bases). The germline V and J ends were trimmed by 3 bases and 4 bases, with 7 bases remaining between them. The CDR3 is 14 amino acids. Germline CDR1 reads KGHSH; CDR2 reads LQKENI. CDR3 bases: TGTGCCAGCTCACCCGGACAATATAATTCACCCCTCCACTTT. It yields the protein CASSPGQYNSPLHF. The whole variable domain, filled in from reference TRBV18 and TRBJ1-6, reads NAGVMQNPRHLVRRRGQEARLRCSPMKGHSHVYWYRQLPEEGLKFMVYLQKENIIDESGMPKERFSAEFPKEGPSILRIQQVVRGDSAAYFCASSPGQYNSPLHFGNGTRLTVT.

This clone was picked up a small number of times. The rearrangement uses TRBV12-3 or TRBV12-4 and TRBJ2-3, with D unresolved. Trimming removed 5 bases at V and 3 bases at J, with 3 bases between. This CDR3 is built from 11 residues. The CDR3 DNA follows: TGTGCCAGCAGTGTAACAGATACGCAGTATTTT. Protein product: CASSVTDTQYF.

This chain uses TRBV6-6 with TRBJ2-1; TRBD2 aligns across 11 bases. CDR1 MNHNY and CDR2 SVGAGI come from the germline V gene (reference sequence). The trim removed 5 bases at V and 4 bases at J, leaving 4 bases unmatched. This CDR3 is built from 15 residues. CDR3 amino acids: CASSQTSGEYNEQFF. The DNA of the CDR3 is TGTGCCAGCAGTCAGACTAGCGGGGAGTACAATGAGCAGTTCTTC.

In DNA, the CDR3 is TGTGCCACCAACGACCTTAACAATGAGCAGTTCTTC. Translation gives CATNDLNNEQFF. The J gene is TRBJ2-1, the V gene TRBV10-3; no clear D. The germline V gene has CDR1 ENHRY and CDR2 SYGVKD. V shed 10 bases and J shed 5 bases, with 12 bases lying between them. The CDR3 is made up of 12 amino acids.

The table lists this clone with a few counts. This sequence joins TRBV7-9 and TRBJ2-7; D gene uncertain. Trimming took off 2 bases at V and 3 bases at J, with 2 bases between the two ends. The CDR3 runs to 11 residues. Germline CDR1 SEHNR, CDR2 FQNEAQ (reference sequence). In nucleotides, the CDR3 is TGTGCCAGCAGCTTAAACTACGAGCAGTACTTC. The encoded protein is CASSLNYEQYF.

This chain links TRBV5-1 with TRBJ1-1; D not resolved. The CDR3 is 14 amino acids. Trimming stripped 1 base from V and 5 bases from J, with 12 bases between. From germline, CDR1 is SGHRS and CDR2 YFSETQ. In nucleotides, the CDR3 is TGCGCCAGCAGCTTGACCAGCAGTATAACTGAAGCTTTCTTT. Translated: CASSLTSSITEAFF.

The chain employs TRBV5-1 and TRBJ1-3; TRBD1 matches at 8 bases. The CDR3 totals 14 residues. V lost 2 bases, J lost 2 bases, and 0 bases stayed unmatched. Germline CDR1 and CDR2: SGHRS and YFSETQ. The CDR3 region is CASSLQGAGNTIYF. In nucleotides, the CDR3 is TGCGCCAGCAGCTTACAGGGGGCTGGAAACACCATATATTTT.

This clone was counted only a few times. This CDR3 is CASSSAYEQYF. The CDR3 nucleotides read TGTGCCAGCAGCTCTGCCTACGAGCAGTACTTC. The V call is TRBV7-2, the J call TRBJ2-7; no clear D gene. V lost 4 bases to trimming and J lost 2 bases, with 3 bases between them. This CDR3 region has 11 residues. Germline CDR1 and CDR2: SGHTA and FQGNSA.

This chain links TRBV6-5 with TRBJ1-1; maybe TRBD1 (5 bases). V dropped 0 bases and J dropped 0 bases, with 8 bases sitting between them. Germline V CDR1 and CDR2: MNHEY, SVGAGI. This CDR3 contains 15 residues. The CDR3 loop reads CASSYSDSMNTEAFF. The CDR3 DNA reads TGTGCCAGCAGTTACTCTGACAGCATGAACACTGAAGCTTTCTTT.

The rearrangement uses TRBV19 and TRBJ2-5; a weak D match, TRBD2 (6 bases). CDR3 length equals 13 residues. The V end lost 6 bases, the J end lost 4 bases, and 12 bases lay between the germline ends. The germline V gene has CDR1 LNHDA and CDR2 SQIVND (reference sequence). The CDR3 sequence is CASSGSRVETQYF. CDR3 DNA: TGTGCCAGTAGCGGGAGCCGGGTAGAGACCCAGTACTTC.

The CDR3 loop reads CASSLDVLGAAGANVLTF. The CDR3, as DNA: TGCGCCAGCAGCTTGGATGTTTTGGGGGCCGCTGGGGCCAACGTCCTGACTTTC. The chain recombines TRBV5-1 with TRBJ2-6, with D possibly TRBD1 on 6 matching bases. The CDR3 runs 18 residues. Germline V gene lookup returns CDR1 SGHRS and CDR2 YFSETQ. Between the trimmed V and J ends, which lost 0 bases and 2 bases, there was a span of 15 bases.

The chain combines TRBV13 with TRBJ1-5; D is uncertain. V gave up 0 bases and J gave up 5 bases, with 11 bases separating them. This CDR3 is built from 15 residues. The germline CDR1 and CDR2 sequences are PRHDT and FYEKMQ (reference sequence). For the CDR3, the DNA is TGTGCCAGCAGCTTAGGGGGCCGGGGAGATCAGCCCCAGCATTTT. Translating it yields CASSLGGRGDQPQHF.

The chain recombines TRBV4-1 with TRBJ2-7; D is unclear. The V gene's germline CDR1 is MGHRA and CDR2 YSYEKL. There are 12 residues in the CDR3. Trimming took off 1 base at V and 3 bases at J, with 4 bases between the two ends. The CDR3 DNA follows: TGCGCCAGCAGCCAAGGCAGCTACGAGCAGTACTTC. Residues: CASSQGSYEQYF.

The CDR3 region is CASSLVGLGMGETQYF. CDR3 nucleotide sequence: TGTGCCAGCAGCTTAGTTGGACTAGGGATGGGAGAGACCCAGTACTTC. The chain combines TRBV7-8 with TRBJ2-5; 7 bases match TRBD2. This CDR3 is built from 16 residues. Germline CDR1 reads SGHVS; CDR2 reads FQNEAQ. Unmatched junction bases numbered 9, after V lost 1 base and J lost 4 bases.

The chain uses TRBV7-8 and TRBJ2-4, with D unresolved. The CDR3 consists of 17 residues. Trimming cost V 5 bases and J 0 bases, with 17 bases left between them. The V gene's germline CDR1 is SGHVS and CDR2 FQNEAQ. The CDR3 region is CASSDQRVSLAKNIQYF. CDR3 sequence (DNA): TGTGCCAGCAGCGATCAACGAGTTTCACTAGCCAAAAACATTCAGTACTTC. Looking up the rest from reference TRBV7-8 and TRBJ2-4 gives the full variable domain: GAGVSQSPRYKVAKRGQDVALRCDPISGHVSLFWYQQALGQGPEFLTYFQNEAQLDKSGLPSDRFFAERPEGSVSTLKIQRTQQEDSAVYLCASSDQRVSLAKNIQYFGAGTRLSVL.

V and J are TRBV7-6 and TRBJ2-7, with 9 bases matching TRBD1. The CDR3 totals 15 residues. J was trimmed by 2 bases and V by 5 bases; bases with no gene match: 7. Germline V CDR1 and CDR2: SGHVS, FNYEAQ. The CDR3 coding sequence is TGTGCCAGCAGCGCGACACGACAGGGGGCCTACGAGCAGTACTTC. It specifies CASSATRQGAYEQYF.